These 11 T cell receptor beta chains share one sample of origin, sequenced in a study of T cell changes during pregnancy in multiple sclerosis. Produced via immunoSEQ multiplex PCR; TCRdb's table is partial and in-frame only. The table lists around 42,000 clones, around 90% of them singletons. The material was CD4+ T cells from peripheral blood mononuclear cells, obtained in the second trimester of pregnancy. The receptors derive from a female donor in good health, enrolled as a control in a pregnancy study.

V gene TRBV5-1 combines with J gene TRBJ1-4, with 7 positions matching TRBD1. Germline V gives CDR1 SGHRS, CDR2 YFSETQ. This CDR3 contains 15 residues. Trimming at V came to 4 bases and at J to 4 bases, leaving 7 bases not matched to a gene. The CDR3 sequence is CASSTAGGLNEKLFF. CDR3 coding DNA: TGCGCCAGCAGCACCGCAGGGGGACTTAATGAAAAACTGTTTTTT. Looking up the rest from reference TRBV5-1 and TRBJ1-4 gives the full variable domain: KAGVTQTPRYLIKTRGQQVTLSCSPISGHRSVSWYQQTPGQGLQFLFEYFSETQRNKGNFPGRFSGRQFSNSRSEMNVSTLELGDSALYLCASSTAGGLNEKLFFGSGTQLSVL.

The V call is TRBV5-1, the J call TRBJ2-5, with TRBD2 identical over 7 bases. TRBJ2-7 matches the DNA end more closely, so the J call is doubtful. There are 16 residues in the CDR3. Germline V gene sequence: CDR1 SGHRS, CDR2 YFSETQ. In DNA, the CDR3 is TGCGCCAGCAGCCCCTGGAGCGGGGCGAGCTCCTACGAGCAGTACTTC. This encodes CASSPWSGASSYEQYF.

This clone appeared a few times. The rearrangement links TRBV14 to TRBJ2-2, with D unresolved. The CDR3 spans 14 residues. Germline V gene lookup returns CDR1 SGHDN and CDR2 FVKESK. V lost 1 base, J lost 1 base, and 4 bases lay in between. Written as DNA, the CDR3 is TGTGCCAGCAGCCAAGTCGGGAACACCGGGGAGCTGTTTTTT. Translation: CASSQVGNTGELFF.

The gene calls are TRBV6-6 and TRBJ1-5; D gene ambiguous. The V gene lost 8 bases and the J gene lost 0 bases, with 11 bases spanning the gap. Germline values: CDR1 MNHNY, CDR2 SVGAGI (reference sequence). CDR3 length equals 14 residues. CDR3 nucleotides: TGTGCCAGCTCCCTGGCCAATAGCAATCAGCCCCAGCATTTT. It encodes CASSLANSNQPQHF.

V and J are TRBV18 and TRBJ2-7; 9 bases match TRBD1. V was clipped by 3 bases and J by 3 bases; unmatched bases: 6. The germline V gene encodes CDR1 KGHSH and CDR2 LQKENI. The CDR3 loop spans 15 amino acids. CDR3 residues: CASSPDRGSFYEQYF. The CDR3 region has the DNA TGTGCCAGCTCACCCGACAGGGGGTCCTTCTACGAGCAGTACTTC.

The V gene is TRBV19, the J gene TRBJ1-6; maybe TRBD1 (5 bases). V lost 10 bases, J lost 0 bases, and 19 bases lay in between. This CDR3 is built from 17 residues. From germline, CDR1 is LNHDA and CDR2 SQIVND (reference sequence). CDR3 in amino acids: CATSAGPRSSYNSPLHF. CDR3 nucleotides: TGTGCCACATCGGCAGGGCCCAGGAGCTCCTATAATTCACCCCTCCACTTT.

V is TRBV10-1 and J is TRBJ1-5, with D possibly being TRBD1 (6 bases). The CDR3 runs to 17 residues. CDR1 and CDR2 (germline): WNHNN, SYGVQD (reference sequence). The V end lost 7 bases, the J end lost 0 bases, and 19 bases lay between the germline ends. The CDR3 nucleotides are TGCGCCAGCATGGGAGGGGGTAAAGTTTATAGCAATCAGCCCCAGCATTTT. This translates into CASMGGGKVYSNQPQHF.

The V call is TRBV5-5, the J call TRBJ1-3; the D is unclear. The germline V gene has CDR1 SGHKS and CDR2 YYEKEE (reference sequence). Trimming cost V 2 bases and J 0 bases, with 6 bases left between them. CDR3 length: 14 amino acids. This chain's CDR3 is CASSFGLSGNTIYF. The CDR3 nucleotides read TGTGCCAGCAGCTTTGGGCTCTCTGGAAACACCATATATTTT.

The chain joins TRBV6-5 to TRBJ1-1; the D is unclear. The CDR3 has 13 residues. V was pared by 2 bases and J by 0 bases, with 4 bases between. Germline V gene data show CDR1 as MNHEY and CDR2 as SVGAGI. The CDR3 DNA reads as TGTGCCAGCAGTTACCAGGTGAACACTGAAGCTTTCTTT. Translation: CASSYQVNTEAFF.

V and J are TRBV30 and TRBJ2-7, with TRBD1 matching over 9 bases. Germline-derived CDR1 and CDR2 are GTSNPN and SVGIG (reference sequence). This CDR3 has 15 residues. The chain's CDR3 is CAGKGDREVSYEQYF. For the CDR3, the DNA is TGTGCTGGAAAGGGGGACAGGGAGGTTTCCTACGAGCAGTACTTC. Full variable domain (rest looked up from reference TRBV30 and TRBJ2-7): SQTIHQWPATLVQPVGSPLSLECTVEGTSNPNLYWYRQAAGRGLQLLFYSVGIGQISSEVPQNLSASRPQDRQFILSSKKLLLSDSGFYLCAGKGDREVSYEQYFGPGTRLTVT.

CDR3 loop: CASSSWTQSSYEQYF. CDR3 sequence (DNA): TGTGCCAGCAGCTCCTGGACTCAGAGCTCCTACGAGCAGTACTTC. V usage is TRBV11-2 and J usage is TRBJ2-7, with D possibly TRBD2 on 5 matching bases. CDR3 length: 15 amino acids. V was cut by 4 bases and J by 0 bases, with 13 bases left in between. Germline V gene lookup returns CDR1 SGHAT and CDR2 FQNNGV.